This TCR beta chain was obtained from a study of blood T cell repertoires in COVID-19. The germline CDR1 and CDR2 sequences are MGHRA and YSYEKL. The CDR3 has 20 amino acids. V lost 2 bases to trimming and J lost 2 bases; unmatched junction nucleotides: 15. Original analysis: For nucleated cells, counts were estimated from reference gene primer amplification. The table came from immunoSEQ multiplex PCR; TCRdb's copy has only in-frame clones and leaves some out. V and J calls and clone size follow that table, whereas D and trimming were derived from the DNA. Counted here are 200,000 or so clones, roughly 90% occurring once; the ten biggest clones make up 1.5% to 2%.

The clonotype was recovered from a man aged 40-50 years with active or convalescent COVID-19. This chain links TRBV4-1 with TRBJ2-5; TRBD1 aligns across 12 bases. What was sequenced was peripheral blood. Here the CDR3 reads CASSQYPGQGASITQETQYF. The CDR3 nucleotides read TGCGCCAGCAGCCAATACCCGGGACAGGGGGCCTCGATCACACAAGAGACCCAGTACTTC.